The rows below give T cell receptor beta chains drawn from one sample of a study of cytomegalovirus exposure and HLA in healthy donors. Assay used: immunoSEQ multiplex PCR; TCRdb lists only in-frame clones, some missing. The sample carries over 200,000 clones, about 86% recorded once. The sequencing input was PBMCs. The receptor source for this set is a woman aged 18 to 35 in good health and CMV-seronegative. Each CDR3 is given with its conserved first and last residue. A D gene is named only where the DNA matches it firmly. Size is omitted from some rows. Given values are once, few, many or a class for expanded clones.

CDR3: CASSPSGIGYNEQFF
DNA: TGTGCCAGCAGTCCGAGCGGGATAGGTTACAATGAGCAGTTCTTC
size: .
D: TRBD2
J: TRBJ2-1
V: TRBV28

CDR3: CASSRTGDIQYF
DNA: TGTGCCAGCAGTAGGACAGGGGACATTCAGTACTTC
size: .
D: TRBD1
J: TRBJ2-4
V: TRBV6-5

CDR3: CASSSSGTGELFF
DNA: TGTGCCAGCAGTTCCTCGGGCACCGGGGAGCTGTTTTTT
size: few
D: .
J: TRBJ2-2
V: TRBV28

CDR3: CASSHTGGVGGYTF
DNA: TGTGCCAGCAGCCACACCGGGGGGGTAGGTGGCTACACCTTC
size: .
D: .
J: TRBJ1-2
V: TRBV27

CDR3: CASSFPGHLYEQYF
DNA: TGTGCCAGCAGCTTCCCGGGACATCTCTACGAGCAGTACTTC
size: .
D: .
J: TRBJ2-7
V: TRBV11-2

CDR3: CASSVRTGGTNYGYTF
DNA: TGTGCCAGCAGCGTCCGGACAGGGGGCACAAACTATGGCTACACCTTC
size: .
D: TRBD1
J: TRBJ1-2
V: TRBV2

CDR3: CASSQSGQGAFRQPQHF
DNA: TGCGCCAGCAGTCAATCCGGTCAGGGGGCTTTTCGACAGCCCCAGCATTTT
size: .
D: TRBD1
J: TRBJ1-5
V: TRBV23-1

CDR3: CASSPDRGGLLEQYF
DNA: TGTGCCAGCAGCCCTGATAGAGGGGGTCTCCTCGAGCAGTACTTC
size: .
D: .
J: TRBJ2-7
V: TRBV7-9

CDR3: CATSRDAPSLAGSYEQYF
DNA: TGTGCCACCAGCAGAGATGCCCCATCACTAGCGGGGAGCTACGAGCAGTACTTC
size: .
D: TRBD2
J: TRBJ2-7
V: TRBV15

CDR3: CASSVPGLAGVETQYF
DNA: TGTGCCAGCAGCGTGCCGGGACTAGCGGGAGTAGAGACCCAGTACTTC
size: .
D: TRBD2
J: TRBJ2-5
V: TRBV5-4

CDR3: CASRDLNYNEQFF
DNA: TGTGCCAGCAGGGACTTAAACTACAATGAGCAGTTCTTC
size: .
D: .
J: TRBJ2-1
V: TRBV27

CDR3: CASRVNQELGQPQHF
DNA: TGTGCCAGCAGAGTAAACCAGGAACTCGGTCAGCCCCAGCATTTT
size: .
D: .
J: TRBJ1-5
V: TRBV6-1

CDR3: CASGTGTVYEQYF
DNA: TGCGCCAGCGGAACCGGGACAGTGTACGAGCAGTACTTC
size: once
D: TRBD1
J: TRBJ2-7
V: TRBV5-1

CDR3: CSASLANEQFF
DNA: TGCAGTGCTAGTCTGGCAAATGAGCAGTTCTTC
size: once
D: .
J: TRBJ2-1
V: TRBV20-1

CDR3: CASSKGGLAGAGNYEQYF
DNA: TGTGCCAGCAGCAAAGGCGGACTAGCGGGAGCGGGTAATTACGAGCAGTACTTC
size: .
D: .
J: TRBJ2-7
V: TRBV21-1

CDR3: CASSLAGGDTQYF
DNA: TGTGCCAGCTCACTAGCGGGAGGGGATACGCAGTATTTT
size: .
D: TRBD2
J: TRBJ2-3
V: TRBV14

CDR3: CASSLEGASSYEQYF
DNA: TGCGCCAGCAGCTTAGAGGGGGCAAGCTCCTACGAGCAGTACTTC
size: .
D: TRBD1
J: TRBJ2-7
V: TRBV5-1

CDR3: CSAWDTAFSISYEQYF
DNA: TGCAGCGCCTGGGACACCGCCTTCAGCATCTCCTACGAGCAGTACTTC
size: .
D: .
J: TRBJ2-7
V: TRBV29-1

CDR3: CASSQGQGPNQPQHF
DNA: TGTGCCAGCAGTCAAGGACAGGGGCCCAATCAGCCCCAGCATTTT
size: .
D: TRBD1
J: TRBJ1-5
V: TRBV28

CDR3: CASSKRPGQGSYNEQFF
DNA: TGTGCCAGCAGCAAAAGACCGGGACAGGGGTCCTACAATGAGCAGTTCTTC
size: .
D: TRBD1
J: TRBJ2-1
V: TRBV5-5

CDR3: CASSLGRQMNTEAFF
DNA: TGTGCCAGCAGCTTAGGCCGACAGATGAACACTGAAGCTTTCTTT
size: .
D: .
J: TRBJ1-1
V: TRBV13

CDR3: CASSIQGSPLHF
DNA: TGTGCCAGCAGTATTCAGGGTTCACCCCTCCACTTT
size: .
D: .
J: TRBJ1-6
V: TRBV6-5